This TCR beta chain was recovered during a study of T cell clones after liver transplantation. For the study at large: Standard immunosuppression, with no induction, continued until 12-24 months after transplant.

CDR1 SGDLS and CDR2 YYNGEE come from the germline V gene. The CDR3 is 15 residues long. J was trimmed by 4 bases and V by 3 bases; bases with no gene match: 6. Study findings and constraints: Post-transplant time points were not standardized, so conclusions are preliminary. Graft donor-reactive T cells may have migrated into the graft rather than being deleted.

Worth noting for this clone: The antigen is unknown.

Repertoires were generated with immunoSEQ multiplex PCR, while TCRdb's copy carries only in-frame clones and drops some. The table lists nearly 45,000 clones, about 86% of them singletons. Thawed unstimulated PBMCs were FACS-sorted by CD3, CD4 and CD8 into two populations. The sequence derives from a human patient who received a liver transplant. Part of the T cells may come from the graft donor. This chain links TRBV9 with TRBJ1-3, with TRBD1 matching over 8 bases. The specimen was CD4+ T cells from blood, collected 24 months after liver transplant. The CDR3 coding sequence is TGTGCCAGCAGCGCACGGACAGGGTTCGGAAACACCATATATTTT. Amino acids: CASSARTGFGNTIYF.